What follows describes a single TCR beta chain. Clones were read by immunoSEQ multiplex PCR, and TCRdb kept only the in-frame ones, dropping some. This table has roughly 50,000 clones, 80% to 90% appearing once. The data were taken from a study of blood T cell repertoires in COVID-19. Study details: Material from acute and convalescent COVID-19 was sourced from the United States, Italy and Spain.

V dropped 10 bases and J dropped 5; count of bases not matched to a gene: 12. The CDR3 totals 15 residues. Germline-derived CDR1 and CDR2 are MNHEY and SVGAGI. This sequence originates from a human donor in a cohort sampled during active COVID-19. This chain uses TRBV6-5 with TRBJ2-7; TRBD1 agrees at 12 bases. The sequenced sample was peripheral blood. CDR3 in amino acids: CATITGQGAVDEQYF. CDR3 DNA sequence: TGTGCCACCATAACGGGACAGGGGGCTGTTGACGAGCAGTACTTC.